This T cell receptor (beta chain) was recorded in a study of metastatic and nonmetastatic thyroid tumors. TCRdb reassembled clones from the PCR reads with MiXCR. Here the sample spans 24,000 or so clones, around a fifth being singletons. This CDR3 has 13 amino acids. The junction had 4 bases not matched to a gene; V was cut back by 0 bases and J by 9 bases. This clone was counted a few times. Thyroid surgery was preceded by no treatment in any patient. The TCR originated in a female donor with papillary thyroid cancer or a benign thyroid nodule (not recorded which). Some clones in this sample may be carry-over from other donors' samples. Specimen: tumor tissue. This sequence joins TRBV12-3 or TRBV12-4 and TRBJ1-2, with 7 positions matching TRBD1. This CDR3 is CASSLAGGGSYTF. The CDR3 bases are TGTGCCAGCAGTTTAGCAGGGGGCGGAAGCTACACCTTC.